The rows below give T cell receptor beta chains drawn from one sample of a study of T-cell reconstitution after alpha-beta-depleted transplantation in children. Each CDR3 protein is one row after TCRdb ran MiXCR on the PCR reads. The sample contains 200,000 to 300,000 distinct CDR3 sequences, 9.5% to 15% of which appear only once. Sequences were derived from PBMCs from the stem cell graft donor, sampled from the stem cell graft. The source is a human donor who donated a stem cell graft to a child with acute lymphoblastic leukemia. Each CDR3 is given with its conserved first and last residue. Fields, in order: clone size, D gene, V gene, J gene, CDR3 DNA, CDR3 protein. D genes are given only for firm matches. Part of the rows lack a size; the others show once, few, many or a class for expanded clones.

size: many; D: NA; V: TRBV12-3/TRBV12-4; J: TRBJ1-4; DNA: TGTGCCAGCAGCCGCAAACTTGCAACTAATGAAAAACTGTTTTTT; CDR3: CASSRKLATNEKLFF
size: many; D: NA; V: TRBV27; J: TRBJ2-1; DNA: TGTGCCAGCAGTTTCAATCGGGAGAGGAATGAGCAGTTCTTC; CDR3: CASSFNRERNEQFF
size: many; D: NA; V: TRBV9; J: TRBJ2-1; DNA: TGTGCCAGCAGCCCCGTCCGGTACAGCTCCTACAATGAGCAGTTCTTC; CDR3: CASSPVRYSSYNEQFF
size: NA; D: NA; V: TRBV3-1; J: TRBJ2-1; DNA: TGTGCCACCAGCCAACAGCCGGTGGGCGGGTACGAAAATGAGCAGTTCTTC; CDR3: CATSQQPVGGYENEQFF
size: few; D: NA; V: TRBV7-9; J: TRBJ2-2; DNA: TGTGCCAGCAGCTTACACTCGAACACCGGGGAGCTGTTTTTT; CDR3: CASSLHSNTGELFF
size: many; D: NA; V: TRBV9; J: TRBJ1-4; DNA: TGTGCCAGCAGCGTGACAGGAGCAACTAATGAAAAACTGTTTTTT; CDR3: CASSVTGATNEKLFF
size: many; D: NA; V: TRBV20-1; J: TRBJ2-1; DNA: TGCAGTGCTAGCCCCGGGACCCTTAATGAGCAGTTCTTC; CDR3: CSASPGTLNEQFF
size: many; D: NA; V: TRBV6-5; J: TRBJ2-7; DNA: TGTGCCAGCAGTTACGCAGGGGAGTCCTACGAGCAGTACTTC; CDR3: CASSYAGESYEQYF
size: many; D: TRBD1; V: TRBV28; J: TRBJ2-7; DNA: TGTGCCAGCAGTTTAGCTACCGGGACAGGGGTTCGCTCCTACGAGCAGTACTTC; CDR3: CASSLATGTGVRSYEQYF
size: once; D: TRBD1; V: TRBV18; J: TRBJ1-2; DNA: TGTGCCAGCCCCTACACCGGACAGGGGGACTATGGCTACACCTTC; CDR3: CASPYTGQGDYGYTF